The clone carrying this TCR beta chain was found many times. As yet, its antigen is unknown. The CDR3 is 11 residues long. V gave up 1 base and J gave up 3 bases, with 1 base separating them. Germline CDR1 is MNHNY and CDR2 is SVGAGI (reference sequence). The data originate from a study of T-cell memory formation after mild COVID-19. Looking at the study overall: TCR clusters were mostly donor specific. Overall study findings and caveats: The SARS-CoV-2 specificity of second-wave clones reaching peak at day 37 remained unverified.

Using its own MiXCR run on the 5' RACE reads, TCRdb lists one record per CDR3 protein. The sample lists 250,000 to 400,000 distinct CDR3 sequences, 13% to 15% occurring once. The source material was PBMCs or a T cell subset sorted from them (not recorded which). This rearrangement joins TRBV6-6 to TRBJ2-7; D call uncertain. The clonotype was recovered from a man between 18 and 29 years old who had mild COVID-19 (a few samples of this study predate the infection). Cell type and time point are not known. As DNA, the CDR3 is TGTGCCAGCAGTTACTTCTACGAGCAGTACTTC. Translating it yields CASSYFYEQYF.